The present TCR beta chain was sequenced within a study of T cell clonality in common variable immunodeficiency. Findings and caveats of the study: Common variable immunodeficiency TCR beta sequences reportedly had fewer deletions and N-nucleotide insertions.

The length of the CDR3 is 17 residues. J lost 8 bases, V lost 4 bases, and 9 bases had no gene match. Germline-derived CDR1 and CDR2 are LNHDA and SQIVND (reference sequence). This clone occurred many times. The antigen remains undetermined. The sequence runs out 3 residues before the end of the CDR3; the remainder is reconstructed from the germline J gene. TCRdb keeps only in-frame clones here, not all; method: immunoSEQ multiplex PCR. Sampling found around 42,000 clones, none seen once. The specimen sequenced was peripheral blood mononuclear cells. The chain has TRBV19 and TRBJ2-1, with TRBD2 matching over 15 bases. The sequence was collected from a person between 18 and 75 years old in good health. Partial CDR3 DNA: TGTGCCAGTAGTAGGACAGGGACTAGCGGGAGGAGGGATGAG. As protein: CASSRTGTSGRRDE. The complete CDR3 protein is CASSRTGTSGRRDEQFF.